Listed below are T cell receptor beta chains from one sample, sequenced in a study of shared clonotypes between healthy human individuals. Libraries were prepared by immunoSEQ multiplex PCR; TCRdb keeps only in-frame clonotypes and omits some of them. The sample shows about a million clones, about 72% of them seen only once. The sequenced sample was memory CD4+ T cells from PBMCs. The receptors shown here come from a young man in good health. Some clones in this sample may be carry-over from other donors' samples. Each CDR3 is given with its conserved first and last residue. Fields, in order: V gene, J gene, clone size, D gene, CDR3 protein, CDR3 DNA. A D gene is named only where the DNA matches it firmly. Clone size, where shown, is once, few, many, or a class for clones that have expanded.

v_call: TRBV27; j_call: TRBJ2-1; clone_size: .; d_call: .; cdr3_aa: CASSKSGTDLAPSSYNEQFF; cdr3_nt: TGTGCCAGCAGTAAGTCCGGGACAGACCTAGCGCCTTCCTCCTACAATGAGCAGTTCTTC
v_call: TRBV18; j_call: TRBJ2-5; clone_size: many; d_call: .; cdr3_aa: CASSPSPQETQYF; cdr3_nt: TGTGCCAGCTCACCATCTCCCCAAGAGACCCAGTACTTC
v_call: TRBV5-1; j_call: TRBJ2-1; clone_size: .; d_call: .; cdr3_aa: CASSYPENRIGYNEQFF; cdr3_nt: TGCGCCAGCAGCTACCCCGAGAACAGGATCGGCTACAATGAGCAGTTCTTC
v_call: TRBV19; j_call: TRBJ2-7; clone_size: .; d_call: .; cdr3_aa: CASSETSLPYEQYF; cdr3_nt: TGTGCCAGTAGTGAGACATCCCTCCCCTACGAGCAGTACTTC
v_call: TRBV14; j_call: TRBJ1-1; clone_size: few; d_call: .; cdr3_aa: CASRRSGASTFF; cdr3_nt: TGTGCCAGCAGGAGGTCAGGGGCATCCACTTTCTTT
v_call: TRBV7-2; j_call: TRBJ1-3; clone_size: .; d_call: .; cdr3_aa: CASSLGPSGSGNTIYF; cdr3_nt: TGTGCCAGCAGCTTAGGTCCCTCCGGCTCTGGAAACACCATATATTTT
v_call: TRBV2; j_call: TRBJ2-1; clone_size: .; d_call: TRBD2; cdr3_aa: CASKERGPYNEQFF; cdr3_nt: TGTGCCAGCAAGGAGCGGGGACCCTACAATGAGCAGTTCTTC
v_call: TRBV10-3; j_call: TRBJ2-3; clone_size: few; d_call: TRBD2; cdr3_aa: CAISDTSGMSTDTQYF; cdr3_nt: TGTGCCATCAGTGACACTAGCGGGATGAGCACAGATACGCAGTATTTT
v_call: TRBV19; j_call: TRBJ2-3; clone_size: .; d_call: TRBD2; cdr3_aa: CASSGGRAVDTQYF; cdr3_nt: TGTGCCAGTAGTGGCGGGAGGGCCGTGGATACGCAGTATTTT
v_call: TRBV23-1; j_call: TRBJ2-7; clone_size: .; d_call: .; cdr3_aa: CASSLPGVGEQYF; cdr3_nt: TGCGCCAGCAGTCTCCCGGGGGTCGGCGAGCAGTACTTC
v_call: TRBV2; j_call: TRBJ2-5; clone_size: .; d_call: TRBD2; cdr3_aa: CASSGVAGALQETQYF; cdr3_nt: TGTGCCAGCAGTGGGGTGGCGGGAGCCCTCCAAGAGACCCAGTACTTC
v_call: TRBV9; j_call: TRBJ2-3; clone_size: .; d_call: .; cdr3_aa: CASSVGGSLGPKSTQYF; cdr3_nt: TGTGCCAGCAGCGTAGGGGGCTCACTAGGGCCTAAATCTACGCAGTATTTT
v_call: TRBV2; j_call: TRBJ1-4; clone_size: .; d_call: .; cdr3_aa: CASSDRANEKLFF; cdr3_nt: TGTGCCAGCAGTGACAGGGCGAATGAAAAACTGTTTTTT
v_call: TRBV9; j_call: TRBJ1-1; clone_size: once; d_call: .; cdr3_aa: CASSGGDIFRAFF; cdr3_nt: TGTGCCAGCAGCGGGGGTGACATCTTCCGAGCTTTCTTT
v_call: TRBV27; j_call: TRBJ2-5; clone_size: .; d_call: TRBD2; cdr3_aa: CASSFKPSGSRGETQYF; cdr3_nt: TGTGCCAGCAGTTTTAAGCCTAGCGGGAGTAGAGGGGAGACCCAGTACTTC
v_call: TRBV6-1; j_call: TRBJ1-1; clone_size: .; d_call: .; cdr3_aa: CASSESRGTFF; cdr3_nt: TGTGCCAGCAGTGAATCCCGAGGGACTTTCTTT
v_call: TRBV2; j_call: TRBJ2-1; clone_size: .; d_call: TRBD1; cdr3_aa: CASKRQGNEQFF; cdr3_nt: TGTGCCAGCAAGAGACAGGGGAATGAGCAGTTCTTC
v_call: TRBV18; j_call: TRBJ2-1; clone_size: many; d_call: TRBD2; cdr3_aa: CASSNRASGSRNEQFF; cdr3_nt: TGTGCCAGCTCCAACCGGGCTAGCGGGAGTAGGAATGAGCAGTTCTTC
v_call: TRBV28; j_call: TRBJ1-3; clone_size: .; d_call: .; cdr3_aa: CASSSLRAAGNTIYF; cdr3_nt: TGTGCCAGCAGTTCCCTGAGGGCGGCTGGAAACACCATATATTTT
v_call: TRBV2; j_call: TRBJ2-1; clone_size: .; d_call: .; cdr3_aa: CASSEGASSEQFF; cdr3_nt: TGTGCCAGCAGTGAAGGGGCCAGCTCGGAGCAGTTCTTC
v_call: TRBV10-3; j_call: TRBJ2-1; clone_size: few; d_call: .; cdr3_aa: CAISEGSLAIYNEQFF; cdr3_nt: TGTGCCATCAGTGAGGGTTCACTAGCAATATACAATGAGCAGTTCTTC
v_call: TRBV28; j_call: TRBJ2-7; clone_size: .; d_call: TRBD2; cdr3_aa: CASSPTSGYYEQYF; cdr3_nt: TGTGCCAGCAGCCCGACTAGCGGATACTACGAGCAGTACTTC
v_call: TRBV12-1; j_call: TRBJ2-1; clone_size: .; d_call: .; cdr3_aa: CASSFVVGPCIGLSYNEQFF; cdr3_nt: TGTGCCAGCAGCTTTGTCGTGGGTCCATGTATCGGGCTCTCCTACAATGAGCAGTTCTTC
v_call: TRBV11-3; j_call: TRBJ1-1; clone_size: .; d_call: .; cdr3_aa: CASSLRIGTLAFF; cdr3_nt: TGTGCCAGCAGCTTAAGAATTGGGACATTGGCTTTCTTT
v_call: TRBV6-5; j_call: TRBJ2-7; clone_size: .; d_call: TRBD1; cdr3_aa: CASSYRRDSLYEQYF; cdr3_nt: TGTGCCAGCAGTTACCGTCGGGACAGCCTATACGAGCAGTACTTC
v_call: TRBV4-2; j_call: TRBJ2-1; clone_size: .; d_call: TRBD2; cdr3_aa: CASSPSGWSSYNEQFF; cdr3_nt: TGTGCCAGCAGCCCTAGCGGGTGGAGCTCCTACAATGAGCAGTTCTTC
v_call: TRBV6-1; j_call: TRBJ2-3; clone_size: .; d_call: TRBD2; cdr3_aa: CASGLGFTDTQYF; cdr3_nt: TGTGCCAGTGGACTAGGCTTCACAGATACGCAGTATTTT